This TCR beta chain was obtained from a study of CD8+CD57+ T cells in acquired aplastic anemia. Trimming pared 1 base from V and 2 bases from J, leaving 6 bases between. The germline gives CDR1 SEHNR, CDR2 FQNEAQ (reference sequence). CDR3 size: 14 residues. Genomic DNA was employed as the template in profiling TCR beta VDJ and CDR3. TCRdb itself ran the reads through MiXCR, one entry per CDR3 protein. The data contain about 160,000 distinct CDR3 sequences, roughly 45% of them singletons. This clonotype was seen a few times. The chain couples TRBV7-9 to TRBJ1-3; no clear D. The TCR sequence derives from a human donor in good health. The sample comprised sorted CD4+, CD8+, or CD8+CD57+ T cells (not recorded which) from PBMCs. The CDR3 sequence: CASSLGATGNTIYF. CDR3 in DNA: TGTGCCAGCAGCTTAGGGGCCACTGGAAACACCATATATTTT.